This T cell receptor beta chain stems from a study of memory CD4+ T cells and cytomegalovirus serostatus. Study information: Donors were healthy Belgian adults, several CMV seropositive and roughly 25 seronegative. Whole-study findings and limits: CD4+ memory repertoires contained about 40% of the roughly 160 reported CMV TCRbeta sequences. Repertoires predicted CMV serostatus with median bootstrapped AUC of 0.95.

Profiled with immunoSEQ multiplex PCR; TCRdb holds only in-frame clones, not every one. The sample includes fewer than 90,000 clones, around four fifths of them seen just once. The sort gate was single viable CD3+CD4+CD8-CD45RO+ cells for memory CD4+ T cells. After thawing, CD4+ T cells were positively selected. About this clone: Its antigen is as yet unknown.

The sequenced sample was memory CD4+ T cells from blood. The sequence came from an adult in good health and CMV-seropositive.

CDR3 in amino acids: CASSWRGPTDTQYF. CDR3 DNA: TGTGCCAGCAGCTGGAGGGGGCCCACAGATACGCAGTATTTT. The chain has TRBV7-9 and TRBJ2-3; tentatively, D is TRBD1 (7 bases). CDR3 length: 14 amino acids. The V and J ends lost 4 bases and 2 bases respectively, with 10 bases between them. CDR1 and CDR2 from the germline V gene are SEHNR and FQNEAQ (reference sequence).